These 19 T cell receptor beta chains originate from one sample sequenced in a study of blood T cell repertoires in COVID-19 (dated by TCRdb to 2020 to 2022). The method behind the library was the immunoSEQ multiplex PCR assay. TCRdb took over this immuneACCESS table, retaining in-frame rearrangements with V and J assigned. Such tables are incomplete; in checked studies, under half of the missing clones stem from an unresolved V gene, and the remainder is unexplained. The sample profile shows hundreds of thousands of clones; 85% to 90% of them were found once. Of the sample, less than 2% falls within the top ten clones. The sequencing sample was made of PBMCs or T cells enriched from blood (not recorded which). Receptors originate from a young woman with acute COVID-19.

This chain uses TRBV19 with TRBJ2-1; 15 bases agree with TRBD2. The CDR3 has 15 amino acids. Germline V lookup: CDR1 LNHDA, CDR2 SQIVND (reference sequence). With 8 bases clipped from V and 5 bases from J, the junction kept 4 bases outside the gene matches. The CDR3 here is CASGLAGGWNNEQFF. The DNA for the CDR3 is TGTGCCAGTGGACTAGCGGGAGGGTGGAACAATGAGCAGTTCTTC. The full variable domain, rest sourced from reference TRBV19 and TRBJ2-1, is DGGITQSPKYLFRKEGQNVTLSCEQNLNHDAMYWYRQDPGQGLRLIYYSQIVNDFQKGDIAEGYSVSREKKESFPLTVTSAQKNPTAFYLCASGLAGGWNNEQFFGPGTRLTVL.

The rearrangement uses TRBV5-1 and TRBJ2-1, with D tentatively TRBD2 (6 bases). This CDR3 spans 16 amino acids. V was cut by 5 bases and J by 3 bases, with 18 bases left in between. CDR1 is SGHRS and CDR2 is YFSETQ in the germline V gene. The CDR3 sequence: CASRTETSGYYNEQFF. Written as DNA, the CDR3 is TGCGCCAGCAGAACCGAGACTAGTGGGTACTACAATGAGCAGTTCTTC. Full variable domain (remainder filled in from reference TRBV5-1 and TRBJ2-1): KAGVTQTPRYLIKTRGQQVTLSCSPISGHRSVSWYQQTPGQGLQFLFEYFSETQRNKGNFPGRFSGRQFSNSRSEMNVSTLELGDSALYLCASRTETSGYYNEQFFGPGTRLTVL.

This rearrangement joins TRBV6-6 to TRBJ1-5; 10 bases map to TRBD1. The V gene end was trimmed by 6 bases and the J gene end by 4 bases; junction bases not matched to a gene: 6. CDR3 length equals 15 residues. Germline CDR1 and CDR2: MNHNY and SVGAGI (reference sequence). The CDR3 loop reads CASRTTGGKNQPQHF. DNA for the CDR3: TGTGCCAGCAGAACGACAGGGGGCAAAAATCAGCCCCAGCATTTT.

The CDR3 DNA follows: TGTGCCTGGAGTAAGGGACAGGTCTATGGCTACACCTTC. It codes for CAWSKGQVYGYTF. The rearrangement joins TRBV30 to TRBJ1-2; TRBD1 aligns across 8 bases. This CDR3 spans 13 amino acids. Germline loops: CDR1 GTSNPN, CDR2 SVGIG (reference sequence). After removal of 2 bases from V and 4 bases from J, the junction contained 3 bases not matched to a gene.

This rearrangement joins TRBV11-2 to TRBJ2-3, with a possible D match to TRBD2 (7 bases). The CDR3 sequence is 17 residues long. Trimming removed 5 bases from V and 4 bases from J, with 22 bases in between. Germline CDR1 reads SGHAT; CDR2 reads FQNNGV. The DNA for the CDR3 is TGTGCCAGCAGCCCGACCCTTGGCGGGGGCCTGTCAGATACGCAGTATTTT. The encoded protein is CASSPTLGGGLSDTQYF.

The chain combines TRBV19 with TRBJ2-7; TRBD1 is a possible D gene (6 bases). This CDR3 is 13 amino acids long. Germline V CDR1 and CDR2: LNHDA, SQIVND (reference sequence). The ends were cut back, 7 bases at V and 6 bases at J, with 16 bases in the middle. The CDR3 DNA reads TGTGCCAGTACCCCGCGAACAGGGTTCGAGCAGTACTTC. Translation: CASTPRTGFEQYF.

The rearrangement joins TRBV27 to TRBJ2-1; TRBD1 agrees at 7 bases. This CDR3 has 17 amino acids. V shed 4 bases and J 4 bases; nucleotides not matched to a gene: 13. CDR1 and CDR2 (germline): MNHEY, SMNVEV (reference sequence). CDR3 coding DNA: TGTGCCAGCAGTTACCGCAAACCGACAGGGCTATACAATGAGCAGTTCTTC. Its translation is CASSYRKPTGLYNEQFF.

This clone was counted a single time. The chain has TRBV29-1 and TRBJ2-3; D may be TRBD1 (6 bases). V lost 3 bases and J 2 bases, leaving 9 bases between the germline ends. Germline V gene data show CDR1 as SQVTM and CDR2 as ANQGSEA. The CDR3 totals 13 residues. The CDR3 DNA reads as TGCAGCGTTGAGGACAGCCACACAGATACGCAGTATTTT. Translating gives CSVEDSHTDTQYF.

The rearrangement uses TRBV9 and TRBJ2-5; D gene ambiguous. Germline V lookup: CDR1 SGDLS, CDR2 YYNGEE. The CDR3 totals 13 residues. The V and J ends lost 0 bases and 3 bases respectively, with 6 bases between them. The CDR3 is CASSVDSKETQYF. In nucleotides, the CDR3 is TGTGCCAGCAGCGTAGACTCGAAAGAGACCCAGTACTTC.

The chain joins TRBV30 to TRBJ1-1; the D is unclear. The CDR3 is 15 amino acids. Trimming cost V 0 bases and J 4 bases, with 15 bases left between them. CDR1 is GTSNPN, CDR2 SVGIG, per germline (reference sequence). The CDR3 reads CAWSVDRIAITEAFF. Written as DNA, the CDR3 is TGTGCCTGGAGTGTGGACCGTATAGCGATCACTGAAGCTTTCTTT.

J is TRBJ1-1 and V is TRBV4-1; D gene uncertain. This CDR3 region has 14 residues. Looked up from germline, CDR1 is MGHRA and CDR2 is YSYEKL. Between the trimmed V and J ends, which lost 7 bases and 3 bases, there was a span of 15 bases. CDR3 residues: CASTKHSRDTEAFF. CDR3 bases: TGCGCCAGCACCAAACACTCGAGGGACACTGAAGCTTTCTTT.

V and J are TRBV19 and TRBJ1-4, with D possibly being TRBD1 (5 bases). Trimming removed 5 bases at V and 8 bases at J, with 21 bases between. The germline gives CDR1 LNHDA, CDR2 SQIVND (reference sequence). This CDR3 spans 16 amino acids. The CDR3 spells CASSALGEGLNEKLFF. The CDR3 DNA reads TGTGCCAGTAGTGCCCTGGGGGAGGGTTTGAACGAAAAACTGTTTTTT.

The chain is built from TRBV6-5 and TRBJ2-1; no definite D call. The V and J ends lost 0 bases and 0 bases respectively, with 9 bases between them. CDR1 and CDR2 from the germline V gene are MNHEY and SVGAGI. CDR3 length: 16 residues. The CDR3 spells CASSYSSRRSYNEQFF. Written as DNA, the CDR3 is TGTGCCAGCAGTTACTCGTCGCGGCGCTCCTACAATGAGCAGTTCTTC.

The rearrangement links TRBV19 to TRBJ1-4; 7 bases map to TRBD1. CDR3 size: 14 residues. Germline CDR1 reads LNHDA; CDR2 reads SQIVND (reference sequence). Losses at the gene ends were 5 bases for V and 3 bases for J; bases not matched to a gene: 3. The DNA for the CDR3 is TGTGCCAGTAGTTCGGGGACAGCTAATGAAAAACTGTTTTTT. Translating it yields CASSSGTANEKLFF.

The V call is TRBV10-3, the J call TRBJ2-4; 7 nucleotides align to TRBD1. This CDR3 contains 17 residues. From germline, CDR1 is ENHRY and CDR2 SYGVKD. The J segment lost 8 bases and the V segment lost 3 bases, leaving 16 bases of the junction unmatched. CDR3 protein: CAISDPARGWSSDIQYF. CDR3 nucleotide sequence: TGTGCCATCAGTGACCCGGCCAGGGGGTGGTCCTCGGACATTCAGTACTTC.

This sequence joins TRBV18 and TRBJ2-5; a weak D match, TRBD1 (6 bases). The germline CDR1 and CDR2 sequences are KGHSH and LQKENI. V dropped 5 bases and J dropped 1 base, with 14 bases sitting between them. This CDR3 spans 15 amino acids. Here the CDR3 reads CASSTSGTSQETQYF. The CDR3 coding sequence is TGTGCCAGCTCAACCTCCGGGACATCCCAAGAGACCCAGTACTTC.

The chain links TRBV27 to TRBJ1-4, with 10 bases matching TRBD1. Germline assignment: CDR1 MNHEY and CDR2 SMNVEV (reference sequence). The CDR3 sequence is 16 residues long. The ends lost 3 bases at V and 5 bases at J; junction bases unmatched: 6. CDR3 nucleotide sequence: TGTGCCAGCAGTTTGGGACAGGGGCGAACCAATGAAAAACTGTTTTTT. As protein: CASSLGQGRTNEKLFF.

In nucleotides, the CDR3 is TGCGCCAGCAGTCCGGGGACAGGGGCCGTCACCGGGGAGCTGTTTTTT. Its translation is CASSPGTGAVTGELFF. V and J are TRBV4-3 and TRBJ2-2, with 10 bases aligning to TRBD1. The CDR3 totals 16 residues. The J segment lost 4 bases and the V segment lost 6 bases, leaving 8 bases of the junction unmatched. The germline V gene encodes CDR1 LGHNA and CDR2 YSLEER.

The V and J genes are TRBV4-2 and TRBJ1-6, with TRBD1 matching 10 bases. The length of the CDR3 is 15 residues. Germline V gene data show CDR1 as LGHNA and CDR2 as YNFKEQ. Trimming took 4 bases from V and 7 from J; bases not matched to a gene: 4. The CDR3 DNA is TGTGCCAGCAGCCCTTCGGGACAGGGGAATTCACCCCTCCACTTT. Residues: CASSPSGQGNSPLHF.